This passage covers 8 T cell receptor beta chains from one sample sequenced in a study of vaccination and CD4 T cells after COVID-19. These receptors have no identified antigens. An Oncomine TCR Beta short-read assay was used to sequence the DNA from cultured CD4+ T cells. TCRdb fed the PCR reads into MiXCR, producing one record per CDR3 protein. The data show 9,500 to 14,000 distinct CDR3 sequences, about 42% seen once. Treatment meaning: roughly ten-day PBMC culture with coronavirus spike peptide pools or control peptides (ViraFEST assay). Input material: CD4+ T cells from blood, cultured in vitro. The receptors shown here come from a human donor who had recovered from COVID-19.

This chain joins TRBV7-9 and TRBJ2-1; a possible D gene is TRBD1 (7 bases). The CDR3 runs to 14 residues. CDR1 is SEHNR and CDR2 is FQNEAQ in the germline V gene (reference sequence). V dropped 6 bases and J dropped 3 bases, with 12 bases sitting between them. CDR3: CASRAGQNYNEQFF. For the CDR3, the DNA is TGTGCCAGCAGGGCGGGACAGAACTACAATGAGCAGTTCTTC.

The V call is TRBV6-1, the J call TRBJ2-7; TRBD1 matches at 8 bases. The CDR3 is 14 amino acids. The J segment lost 2 bases and the V segment lost 6 bases, leaving 6 bases of the junction unmatched. Germline CDR1 and CDR2: MNHNS and SASEGT. The CDR3 here is CASSKGQGTYEQYF. As DNA, the CDR3 is TGTGCCAGCAGCAAAGGACAGGGTACCTACGAGCAGTACTTC.

The sample holds a few counts of this clonotype. The rearrangement uses TRBV6-1 and TRBJ1-1, with a weak D call TRBD1 (6 bases). Germline lookup yields CDR1 MNHNS and CDR2 SASEGT. This CDR3 has 14 amino acids. V lost 2 bases to trimming and J lost 5 bases, with 12 bases between them. DNA for the CDR3: TGTGCCAGCAGTGAACAGGGGTCGCAGACTGAAGCTTTCTTT. It translates to CASSEQGSQTEAFF.

The table lists this clonotype with a few counts. The V and J genes are TRBV27 and TRBJ1-6; D not certain. Germline lookup yields CDR1 MNHEY and CDR2 SMNVEV (reference sequence). This CDR3 is 15 amino acids long. Trimming cost V 5 bases and J 0 bases, with 8 bases left between them. The chain's CDR3 is CASSLLSSYNSPLHF. The CDR3 DNA reads TGTGCCAGCAGTCTCCTGAGCTCCTATAATTCACCCCTCCACTTT.

This clonotype was seen only a few times. This sequence joins TRBV11-1 and TRBJ2-3, with 7 bases lining up with TRBD1. J lost 6 bases, V lost 4 bases, and 10 bases had no gene match. Per germline, CDR1 SGHAT and CDR2 FQDESV (reference sequence). The CDR3 is 15 residues long. The CDR3 DNA reads as TGTGCCAGCAGCTCGCCGGGGCGCAGGGGGGATACGCAGTATTTT. It specifies CASSSPGRRGDTQYF.

The gene calls are TRBV10-1 and TRBJ1-3, with 9 bases identical to TRBD1. From germline, CDR1 is WNHNN and CDR2 SYGVQD (reference sequence). After removal of 8 bases from V and 4 bases from J, the junction contained 9 bases not matched to a gene. This CDR3 is built from 15 residues. Here the CDR3 reads CASLNRDRVGNTIYF. The CDR3 DNA is TGCGCCAGCTTAAACCGGGACAGGGTGGGAAACACCATATATTTT.

The V and J genes are TRBV10-3 and TRBJ1-6; 9 bases map to TRBD1. CDR1 and CDR2 (germline): ENHRY, SYGVKD. The CDR3 runs to 14 residues. J gave up 9 bases and V 6 bases, and 6 bases lay outside the gene matches. CDR3 in DNA: TGTGCCATCAGACCGGACAGGGGAGGTTCACCCCTCCACTTT. It yields the protein CAIRPDRGGSPLHF.

This clonotype was seen just once. The CDR3 loop reads CASTMAEAQPQHF. The CDR3 DNA reads TGTGCCAGCACGATGGCGGAGGCTCAGCCCCAGCATTTT. The chain employs TRBV2 and TRBJ1-5, with D uncertain. V was trimmed by 7 bases and J by 6 bases, leaving 13 bases between them. There are 13 residues in the CDR3. Per the germline V gene, CDR1 is SNHLY and CDR2 is FYNNEI.